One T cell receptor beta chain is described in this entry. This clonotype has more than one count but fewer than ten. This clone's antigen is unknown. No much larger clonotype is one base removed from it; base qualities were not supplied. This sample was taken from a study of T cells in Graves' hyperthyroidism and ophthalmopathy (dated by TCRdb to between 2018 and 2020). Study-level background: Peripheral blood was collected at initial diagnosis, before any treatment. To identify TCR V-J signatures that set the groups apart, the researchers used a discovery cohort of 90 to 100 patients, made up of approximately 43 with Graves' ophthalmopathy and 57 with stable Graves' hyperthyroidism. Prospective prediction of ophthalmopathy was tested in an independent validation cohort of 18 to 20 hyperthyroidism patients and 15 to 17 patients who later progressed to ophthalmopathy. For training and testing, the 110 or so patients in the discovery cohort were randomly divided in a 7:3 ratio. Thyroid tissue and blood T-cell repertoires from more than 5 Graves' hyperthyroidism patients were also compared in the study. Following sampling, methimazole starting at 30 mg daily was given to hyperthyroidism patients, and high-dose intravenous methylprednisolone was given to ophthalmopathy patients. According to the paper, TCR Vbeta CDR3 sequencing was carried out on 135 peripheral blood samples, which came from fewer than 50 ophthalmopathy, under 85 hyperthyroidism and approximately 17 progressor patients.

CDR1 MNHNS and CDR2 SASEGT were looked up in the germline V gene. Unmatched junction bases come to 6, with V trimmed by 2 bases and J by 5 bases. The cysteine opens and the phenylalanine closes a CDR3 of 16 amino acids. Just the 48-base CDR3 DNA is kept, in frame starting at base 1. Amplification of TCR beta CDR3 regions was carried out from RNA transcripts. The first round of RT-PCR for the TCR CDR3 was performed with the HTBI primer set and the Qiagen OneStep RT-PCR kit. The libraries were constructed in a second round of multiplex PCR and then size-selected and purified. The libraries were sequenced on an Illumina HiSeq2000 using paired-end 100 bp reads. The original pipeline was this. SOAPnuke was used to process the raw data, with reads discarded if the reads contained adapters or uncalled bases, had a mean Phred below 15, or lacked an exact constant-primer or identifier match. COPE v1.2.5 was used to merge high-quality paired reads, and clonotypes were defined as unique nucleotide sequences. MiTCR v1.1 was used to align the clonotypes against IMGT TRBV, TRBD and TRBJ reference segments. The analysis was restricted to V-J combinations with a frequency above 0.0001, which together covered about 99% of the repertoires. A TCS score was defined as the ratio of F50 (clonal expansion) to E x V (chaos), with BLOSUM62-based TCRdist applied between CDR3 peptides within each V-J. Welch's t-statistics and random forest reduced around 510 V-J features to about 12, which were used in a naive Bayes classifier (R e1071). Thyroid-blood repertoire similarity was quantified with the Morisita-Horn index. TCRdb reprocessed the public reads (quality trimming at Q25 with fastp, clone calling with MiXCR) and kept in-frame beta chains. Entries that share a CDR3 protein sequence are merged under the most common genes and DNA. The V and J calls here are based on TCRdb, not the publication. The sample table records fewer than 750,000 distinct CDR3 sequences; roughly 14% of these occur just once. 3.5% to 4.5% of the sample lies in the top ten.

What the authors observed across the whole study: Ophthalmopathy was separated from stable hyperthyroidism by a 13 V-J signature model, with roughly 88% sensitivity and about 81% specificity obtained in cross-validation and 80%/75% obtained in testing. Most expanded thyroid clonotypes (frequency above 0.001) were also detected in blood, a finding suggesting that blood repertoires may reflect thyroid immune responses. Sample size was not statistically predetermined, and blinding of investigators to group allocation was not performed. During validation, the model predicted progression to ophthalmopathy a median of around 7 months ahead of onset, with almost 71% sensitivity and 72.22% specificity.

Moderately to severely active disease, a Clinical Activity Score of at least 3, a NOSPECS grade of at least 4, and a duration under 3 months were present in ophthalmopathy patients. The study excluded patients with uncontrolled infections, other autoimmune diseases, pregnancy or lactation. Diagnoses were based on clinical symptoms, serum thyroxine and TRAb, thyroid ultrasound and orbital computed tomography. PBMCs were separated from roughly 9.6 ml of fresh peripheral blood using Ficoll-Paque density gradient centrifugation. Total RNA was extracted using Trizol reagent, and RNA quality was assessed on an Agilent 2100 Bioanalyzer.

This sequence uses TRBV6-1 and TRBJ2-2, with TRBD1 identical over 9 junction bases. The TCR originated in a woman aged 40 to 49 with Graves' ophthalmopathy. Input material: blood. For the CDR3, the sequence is CASSERGTGNTGELFF. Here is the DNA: TGTGCCAGCAGTGAAAGGGGGACAGGGAATACCGGGGAGCTGTTTTTT.